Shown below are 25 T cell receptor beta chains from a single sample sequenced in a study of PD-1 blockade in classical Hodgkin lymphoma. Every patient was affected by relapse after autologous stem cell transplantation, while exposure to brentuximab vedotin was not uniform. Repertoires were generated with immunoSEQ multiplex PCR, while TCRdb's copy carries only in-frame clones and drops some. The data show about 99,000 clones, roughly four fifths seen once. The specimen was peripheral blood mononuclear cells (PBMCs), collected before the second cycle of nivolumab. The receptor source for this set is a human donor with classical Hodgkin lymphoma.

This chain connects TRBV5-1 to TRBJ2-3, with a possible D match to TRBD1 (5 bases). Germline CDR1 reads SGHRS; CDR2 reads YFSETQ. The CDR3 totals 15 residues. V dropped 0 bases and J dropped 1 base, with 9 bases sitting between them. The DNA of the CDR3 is TGCGCCAGCAGCTTGGGGACACCGGGCACAGATACGCAGTATTTT. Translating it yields CASSLGTPGTDTQYF.

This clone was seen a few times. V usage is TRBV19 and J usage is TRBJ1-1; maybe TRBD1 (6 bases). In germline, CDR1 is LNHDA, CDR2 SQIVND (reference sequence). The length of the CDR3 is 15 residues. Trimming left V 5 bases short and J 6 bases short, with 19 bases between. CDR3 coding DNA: TGTGCCAGTAGTTCGCGCACAGGGTATAGCTCTGAAGCTTTCTTT. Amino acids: CASSSRTGYSSEAFF.

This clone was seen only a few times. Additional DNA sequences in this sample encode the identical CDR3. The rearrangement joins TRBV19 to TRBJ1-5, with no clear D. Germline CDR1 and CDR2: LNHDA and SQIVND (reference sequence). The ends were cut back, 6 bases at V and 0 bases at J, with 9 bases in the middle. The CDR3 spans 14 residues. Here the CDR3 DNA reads TGTGCCAGTAGCAGCCGATATAGCAATCAGCCCCAGCATTTT. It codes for CASSSRYSNQPQHF.

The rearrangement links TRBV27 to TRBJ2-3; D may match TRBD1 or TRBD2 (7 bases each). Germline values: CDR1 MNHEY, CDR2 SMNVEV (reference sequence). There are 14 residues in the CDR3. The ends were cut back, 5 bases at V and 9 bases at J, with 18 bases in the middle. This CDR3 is CASSPQGGPRTQYF. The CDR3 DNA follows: TGTGCCAGCAGTCCGCAGGGGGGGCCCCGGACGCAGTATTTT.

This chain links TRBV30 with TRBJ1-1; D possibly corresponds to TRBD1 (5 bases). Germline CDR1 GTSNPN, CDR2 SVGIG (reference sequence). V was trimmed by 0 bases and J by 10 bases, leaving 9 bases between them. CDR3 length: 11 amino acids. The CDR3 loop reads CAWSVGGSAFF. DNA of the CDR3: TGTGCCTGGAGTGTCGGGGGTTCAGCTTTCTTT.

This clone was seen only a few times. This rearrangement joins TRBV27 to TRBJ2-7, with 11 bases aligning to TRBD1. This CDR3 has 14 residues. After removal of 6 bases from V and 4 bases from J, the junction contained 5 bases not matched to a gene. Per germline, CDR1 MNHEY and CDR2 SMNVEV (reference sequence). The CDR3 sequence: CASRSDRGPYEQYF. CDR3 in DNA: TGTGCCAGCAGATCGGACAGGGGGCCTTACGAGCAGTACTTC.

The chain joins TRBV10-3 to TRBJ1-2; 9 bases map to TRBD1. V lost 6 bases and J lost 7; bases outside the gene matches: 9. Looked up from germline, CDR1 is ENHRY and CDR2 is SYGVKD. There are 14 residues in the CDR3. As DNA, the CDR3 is TGTGCCATCAGCCCCGATCGACAGGGGGTTGGCTACACCTTC. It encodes CAISPDRQGVGYTF.

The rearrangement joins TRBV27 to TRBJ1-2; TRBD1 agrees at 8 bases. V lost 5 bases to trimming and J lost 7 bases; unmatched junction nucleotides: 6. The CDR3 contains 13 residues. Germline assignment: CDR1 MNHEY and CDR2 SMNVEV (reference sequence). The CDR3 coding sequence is TGTGCCAGCAGTAGAGGGACAGGAGGTGGCTACACCTTC. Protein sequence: CASSRGTGGGYTF.

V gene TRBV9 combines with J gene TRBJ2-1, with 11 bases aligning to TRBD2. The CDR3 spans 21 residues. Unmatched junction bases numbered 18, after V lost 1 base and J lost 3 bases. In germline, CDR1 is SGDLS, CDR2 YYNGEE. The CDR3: CASSVFKIGQGGLAGYNEQFF. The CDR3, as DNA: TGTGCCAGCAGCGTATTTAAGATAGGGCAGGGAGGACTAGCGGGCTACAATGAGCAGTTCTTC. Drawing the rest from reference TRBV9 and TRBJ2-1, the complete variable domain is DSGVTQTPKHLITATGQRVTLRCSPRSGDLSVYWYQQSLDQGLQFLIQYYNGEERAKGNILERFSAQQFPDLHSELNLSSLELGDSALYFCASSVFKIGQGGLAGYNEQFFGPGTRLTVL.

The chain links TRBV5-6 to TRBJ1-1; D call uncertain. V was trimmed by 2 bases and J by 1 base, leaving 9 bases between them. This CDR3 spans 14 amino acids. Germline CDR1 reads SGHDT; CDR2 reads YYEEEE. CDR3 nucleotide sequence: TGTGCCAGCAGCTTCGTGGGCCGGAACACTGAAGCTTTCTTT. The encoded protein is CASSFVGRNTEAFF.

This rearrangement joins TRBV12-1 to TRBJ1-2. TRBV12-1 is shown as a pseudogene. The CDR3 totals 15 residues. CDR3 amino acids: CASSFSPGDSYGYTF. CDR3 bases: TGTGCCAGCAGCTTTTCCCCAGGTGACTCCTATGGCTACACCTTC.

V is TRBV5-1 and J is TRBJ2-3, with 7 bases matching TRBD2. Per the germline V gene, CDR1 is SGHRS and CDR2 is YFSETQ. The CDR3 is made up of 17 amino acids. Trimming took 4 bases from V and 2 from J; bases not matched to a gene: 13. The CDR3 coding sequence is TGCGCCAGCAGCCCGCCGGTCGGCGGGAGAAACACAGATACGCAGTATTTT. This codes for CASSPPVGGRNTDTQYF.

This CDR3 reads CASSFSGQGVEQYF. CDR3 nucleotide sequence: TGCGCCAGCAGCTTTTCCGGCCAGGGGGTCGAGCAGTACTTC. The rearrangement links TRBV5-1 to TRBJ2-7, with 7 bases identical to TRBD1. The CDR3 runs 14 residues. Per the germline V gene, CDR1 is SGHRS and CDR2 is YFSETQ. With 2 bases clipped from V and 6 bases from J, the junction kept 8 bases outside the gene matches.

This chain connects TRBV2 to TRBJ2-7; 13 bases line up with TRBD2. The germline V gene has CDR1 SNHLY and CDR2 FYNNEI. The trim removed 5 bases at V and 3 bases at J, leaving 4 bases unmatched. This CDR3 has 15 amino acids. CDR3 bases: TGTGCCAGCAGTAAAGGGACTAGCGGGAACTACGAGCAGTACTTC. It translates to CASSKGTSGNYEQYF.

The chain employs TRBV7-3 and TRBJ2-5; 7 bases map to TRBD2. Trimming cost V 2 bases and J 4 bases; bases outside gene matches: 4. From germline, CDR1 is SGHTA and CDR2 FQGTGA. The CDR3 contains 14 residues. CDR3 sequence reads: CASSLLADGETQYF. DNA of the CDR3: TGTGCCAGCAGCTTACTAGCGGACGGAGAGACCCAGTACTTC. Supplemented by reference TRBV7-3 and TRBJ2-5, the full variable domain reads GAGVSQTPSNKVTEKGKYVELRCDPISGHTALYWYRQSLGQGPEFLIYFQGTGAADDSGLPNDRFFAVRPEGSVSTLKIQRTERGDSAVYLCASSLLADGETQYFGPGTRLLVL.

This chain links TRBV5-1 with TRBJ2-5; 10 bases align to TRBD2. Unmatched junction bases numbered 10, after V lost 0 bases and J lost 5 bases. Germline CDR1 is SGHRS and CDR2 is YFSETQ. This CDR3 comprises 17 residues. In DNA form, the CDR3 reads TGCGCCAGCAGCTTGGTGCTCCCTCAGCGGGAGGGGGAGACCCAGTACTTC. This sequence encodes CASSLVLPQREGETQYF.

The CDR3: CASSAGWGNTEAFF. CDR3 nucleotide sequence: TGTGCCAGCAGCGCTGGCTGGGGGAACACTGAAGCTTTCTTT. The rearrangement joins TRBV11-2 to TRBJ1-1, with D hard to call. This CDR3 comprises 14 residues. V lost 5 bases and J 1 base, leaving 11 bases between the germline ends. CDR1 SGHAT and CDR2 FQNNGV come from the germline V gene.

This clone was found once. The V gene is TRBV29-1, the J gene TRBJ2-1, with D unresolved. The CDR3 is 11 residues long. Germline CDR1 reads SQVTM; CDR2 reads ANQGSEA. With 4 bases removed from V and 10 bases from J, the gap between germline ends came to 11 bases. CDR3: CSVASLREQFF. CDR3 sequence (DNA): TGCAGCGTTGCCAGTTTGAGGGAGCAGTTCTTC.

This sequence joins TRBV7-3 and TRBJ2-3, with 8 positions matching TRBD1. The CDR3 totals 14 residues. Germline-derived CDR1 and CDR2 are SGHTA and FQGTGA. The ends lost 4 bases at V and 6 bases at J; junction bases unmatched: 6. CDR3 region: CASSSRGRQDTQYF. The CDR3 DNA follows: TGTGCCAGCAGCTCCAGGGGGCGCCAGGATACGCAGTATTTT.

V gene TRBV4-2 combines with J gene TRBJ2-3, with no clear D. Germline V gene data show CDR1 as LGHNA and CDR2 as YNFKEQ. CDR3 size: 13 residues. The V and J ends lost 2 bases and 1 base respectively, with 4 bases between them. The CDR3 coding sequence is TGTGCCAGCAGCCAACAGCGCACAGATACGCAGTATTTT. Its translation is CASSQQRTDTQYF.

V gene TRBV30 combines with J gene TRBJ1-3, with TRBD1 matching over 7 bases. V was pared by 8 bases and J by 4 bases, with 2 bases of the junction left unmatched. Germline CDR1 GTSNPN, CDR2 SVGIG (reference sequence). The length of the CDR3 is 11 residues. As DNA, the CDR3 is TGTGCCGGGGGACAGGGAAACACCATATATTTT. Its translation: CAGGQGNTIYF.

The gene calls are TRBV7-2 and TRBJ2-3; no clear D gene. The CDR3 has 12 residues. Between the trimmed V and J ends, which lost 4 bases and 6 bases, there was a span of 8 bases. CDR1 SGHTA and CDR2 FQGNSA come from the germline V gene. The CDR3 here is CASSSRADTQYF. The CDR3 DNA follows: TGTGCCAGCAGCTCCCGGGCGGATACGCAGTATTTT.

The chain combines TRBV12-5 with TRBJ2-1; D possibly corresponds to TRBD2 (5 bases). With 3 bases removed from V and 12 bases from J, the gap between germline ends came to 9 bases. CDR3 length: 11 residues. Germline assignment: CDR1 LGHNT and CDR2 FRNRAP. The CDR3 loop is CASGLRGPQFF. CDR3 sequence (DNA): TGTGCTAGTGGTTTACGGGGTCCGCAGTTCTTC.

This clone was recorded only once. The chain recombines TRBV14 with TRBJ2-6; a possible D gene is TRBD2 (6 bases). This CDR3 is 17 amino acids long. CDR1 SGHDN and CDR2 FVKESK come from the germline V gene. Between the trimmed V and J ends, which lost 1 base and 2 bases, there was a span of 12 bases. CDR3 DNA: TGTGCCAGCAGCCAAGTGCGGGGCCCCCCTGGGGCCAACGTCCTGACTTTC. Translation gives CASSQVRGPPGANVLTF.

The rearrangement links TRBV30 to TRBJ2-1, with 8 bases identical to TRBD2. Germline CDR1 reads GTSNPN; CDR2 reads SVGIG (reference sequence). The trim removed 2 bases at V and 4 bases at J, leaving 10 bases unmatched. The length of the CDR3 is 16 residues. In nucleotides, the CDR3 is TGTGCCTGGAGTACTTATCAGCGGGGGAAGTACAATGAGCAGTTCTTC. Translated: CAWSTYQRGKYNEQFF.